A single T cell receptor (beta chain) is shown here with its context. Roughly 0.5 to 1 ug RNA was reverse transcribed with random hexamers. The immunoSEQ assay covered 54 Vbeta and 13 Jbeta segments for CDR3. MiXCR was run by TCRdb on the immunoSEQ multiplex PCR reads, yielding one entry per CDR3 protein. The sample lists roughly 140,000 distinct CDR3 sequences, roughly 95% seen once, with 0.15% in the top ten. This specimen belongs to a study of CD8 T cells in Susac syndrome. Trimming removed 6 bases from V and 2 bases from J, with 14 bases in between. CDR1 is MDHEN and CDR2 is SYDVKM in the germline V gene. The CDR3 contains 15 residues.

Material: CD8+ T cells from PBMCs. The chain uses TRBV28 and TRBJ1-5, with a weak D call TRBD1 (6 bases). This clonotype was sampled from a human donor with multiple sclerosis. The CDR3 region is CASSPRGVGNQPQHF. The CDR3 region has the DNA TGTGCCAGCAGCCCCAGGGGAGTTGGCAATCAGCCCCAGCATTTT. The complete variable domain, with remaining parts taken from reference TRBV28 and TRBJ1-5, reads DVKVTQSSRYLVKRTGEKVFLECVQDMDHENMFWYRQDPGLGLRLIYFSYDVKMKEKGDIPEGYSVSREKKERFSLILESASTNQTSMYLCASSPRGVGNQPQHFGDGTRLSIL.